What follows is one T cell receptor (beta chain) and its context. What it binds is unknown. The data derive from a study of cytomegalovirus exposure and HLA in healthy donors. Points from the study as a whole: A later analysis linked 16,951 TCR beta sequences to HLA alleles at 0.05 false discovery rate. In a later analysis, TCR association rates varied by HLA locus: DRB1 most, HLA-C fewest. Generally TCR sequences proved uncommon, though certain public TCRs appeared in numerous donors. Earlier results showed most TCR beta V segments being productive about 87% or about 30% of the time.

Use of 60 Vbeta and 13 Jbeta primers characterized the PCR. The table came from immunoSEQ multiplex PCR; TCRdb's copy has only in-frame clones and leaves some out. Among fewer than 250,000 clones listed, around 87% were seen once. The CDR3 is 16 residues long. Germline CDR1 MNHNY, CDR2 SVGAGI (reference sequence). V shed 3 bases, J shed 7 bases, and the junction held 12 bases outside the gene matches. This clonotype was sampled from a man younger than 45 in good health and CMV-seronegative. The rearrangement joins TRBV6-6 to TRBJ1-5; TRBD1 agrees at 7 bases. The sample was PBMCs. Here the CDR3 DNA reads TGTGCCAGCAGTTATTACGATCTGACAGGGAGGCAGCCCCAGCATTTT. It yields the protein CASSYYDLTGRQPQHF.